This T cell receptor beta chain stems from a study of T cells in Graves' hyperthyroidism and ophthalmopathy. Study background: Peripheral blood was acquired at first diagnosis, ahead of any therapy whatsoever.

Ophthalmopathy patients showed a Clinical Activity Score of at least 3, NOSPECS grade of at least 4 and duration under 3 months. The PBMCs had their origin in around 10 ml of fresh peripheral blood. Amplification of TCR beta CDR3 regions used RNA as the template. HTBI primers were the set used in a first-round RT-PCR of the TCR CDR3. TCRdb called the multiplex PCR reads again in MiXCR, with one record for every CDR3 protein. The profile shows around 500,000 distinct CDR3 sequences, 22% of them singletons. The germline gives CDR1 LGHNA, CDR2 YSLEER. This CDR3 has 16 amino acids. After removal of 0 bases from V and 0 bases from J, the junction contained 3 bases not matched to a gene. Findings of the study overall: Model predictions of ophthalmopathy came a median roughly 6.7 months before onset.

Points on this clonotype: What it binds is not known.

This sequence joins TRBV4-3 and TRBJ2-5; the match to TRBD1 covers 8 bases. The sequenced sample consisted of blood. This sequence originates from a woman between 70 and 85 years old with Graves' ophthalmopathy. The CDR3 loop reads CASSQDGRGHQETQYF. In nucleotides, the CDR3 is TGCGCCAGCAGCCAAGATGGCAGGGGGCACCAAGAGACCCAGTACTTC.